These T cell receptor beta chains were read from a single sample in a study of OX40 agonist ivuxolimab in advanced cancers. Clones were sequenced by immunoSEQ multiplex PCR, and TCRdb holds only the in-frame ones, with some missing. Of 25,000 to 35,000 clones detected, 86% appear once; the ten largest clones hold 31%. Material: CD4+ or CD8+ T cells sorted from blood, obtained in a trial of the OX40 agonist ivuxolimab. Receptors originate from an adult with an advanced solid tumor such as melanoma, head and neck, liver or kidney cancer. Each CDR3 is given with its conserved first and last residue. The D gene is left open where the match is weak. Only part of the rows carry a size: once, few, many, or a class if the clone is expanded.

J gene	clone size	D gene	V gene	CDR3 protein	CDR3 DNA
TRBJ2-1	.	.	TRBV27	CASSPTGLEDEQFF	TGTGCCAGCAGTCCGACAGGCCTCGAGGATGAGCAGTTCTTC
TRBJ1-1	.	.	TRBV7-3	CASSLPLKRGTEAFF	TGTGCCAGCAGCTTGCCTCTCAAGAGGGGCACTGAAGCTTTCTTT
TRBJ2-7	few	.	TRBV18	CASSPGLRGEQYF	TGTGCCAGCTCACCCGGACTCCGTGGCGAGCAGTACTTC
TRBJ2-7	.	TRBD1	TRBV7-9	CASSLARTGGANNEQYF	TGTGCCAGCAGCTTAGCTAGGACAGGGGGCGCGAATAACGAGCAGTACTTC
TRBJ2-2	.	.	TRBV9	CASSVGGDYTGELFF	TGTGCCAGCAGCGTAGGGGGGGACTACACCGGGGAGCTGTTTTTT
TRBJ2-3	.	TRBD2	TRBV27	CASSFAAGVISTDTQYF	TGTGCCAGCAGTTTTGCGGCGGGAGTAATATCCACAGATACGCAGTATTTT
TRBJ1-1	.	TRBD1	TRBV9	CASSVGGQASTEAFF	TGTGCCAGCAGCGTAGGGGGACAGGCGAGCACTGAAGCTTTCTTT
TRBJ2-1	.	TRBD2	TRBV2	CASSEAEEREVYNEQFF	TGTGCCAGCAGTGAAGCGGAGGAGCGGGAAGTCTACAATGAGCAGTTCTTC
TRBJ2-2	.	.	TRBV9	CASNGGAGELFF	TGTGCCAGCAACGGGGGCGCCGGGGAGCTGTTTTTT
TRBJ2-7	.	.	TRBV5-1	CASSLLTGQLDYEQYF	TGCGCCAGCAGTCTTTTAACGGGCCAGTTAGACTACGAGCAGTACTTC
TRBJ2-7	.	TRBD1	TRBV6-1	CASSEVGTAYEQYF	TGTGCCAGCAGTGAAGTGGGGACAGCCTACGAGCAGTACTTC
TRBJ2-7	.	.	TRBV10-2	CASSEFTYEQYF	TGCGCCAGCAGTGAGTTCACCTACGAGCAGTACTTC
TRBJ2-7	.	.	TRBV27	CASNPRAGRAYEQYF	TGTGCCAGCAACCCGCGGGCCGGACGGGCCTACGAGCAGTACTTC
TRBJ2-4	.	.	TRBV9	CASSALGPPGAKNIQYF	TGTGCCAGCAGCGCTCTGGGACCCCCGGGTGCCAAAAACATTCAGTACTTC
TRBJ1-5	.	TRBD1	TRBV5-6	CASSLSGGQPQHF	TGTGCCAGCAGCTTATCAGGGGGCCAGCCCCAGCATTTT
TRBJ2-1	.	.	TRBV28	CASSLPPEGGAGDEQFF	TGTGCCAGCAGTTTACCCCCCGAAGGGGGAGCAGGAGATGAGCAGTTCTTC
TRBJ1-1	.	.	TRBV6-1	CASSEYSTEAFF	TGTGCCAGCAGTGAATACAGCACTGAAGCTTTCTTT
TRBJ2-7	.	TRBD2	TRBV4-1	CASSLKPLLAGEGEQYF	TGCGCCAGCAGCCTCAAGCCCTTACTAGCGGGAGAAGGAGAGCAGTACTTC
TRBJ1-4	.	TRBD1	TRBV4-1	CASSQGDSPNEKLFF	TGCGCCAGCAGCCAGGGGGACAGTCCTAATGAAAAACTGTTTTTT
TRBJ2-3	.	TRBD1	TRBV18	CASSPRVRQGGTDTQYF	TGTGCCAGCTCACCACGAGTCCGACAGGGAGGCACAGATACGCAGTATTTT
TRBJ1-1	.	.	TRBV27	CASSLSSVSGVNTEAFF	TGTGCCAGCAGTTTATCGTCGGTTTCGGGGGTGAACACTGAAGCTTTCTTT
TRBJ1-1	.	.	TRBV7-6	CASSLGPTGRNTEAFF	TGTGCCAGCAGCTTAGGTCCAACAGGCAGGAACACTGAAGCTTTCTTT
TRBJ2-2	.	TRBD1	TRBV29-1	CSPTGQGAGVGELFF	TGCAGCCCCACGGGACAGGGGGCCGGGGTGGGGGAGCTGTTTTTT
TRBJ1-2	few	TRBD1	TRBV7-9	CASSLLTGGNGLYGYTF	TGTGCCAGCAGCTTATTGACAGGGGGAAATGGACTTTATGGCTACACCTTC
TRBJ2-7	.	.	TRBV4-3	CASSQDRSGDYEQYF	TGCGCCAGCAGCCAAGATCGCTCAGGAGACTACGAGCAGTACTTC
TRBJ1-1	once	.	TRBV19	CATQNTEAFF	TGTGCCACGCAGAACACTGAAGCTTTCTTT
TRBJ1-1	.	.	TRBV5-4	CASSSQTGMNTEAFF	TGTGCCAGCAGCTCTCAGACAGGCATGAACACTGAAGCTTTCTTT
TRBJ1-1	.	.	TRBV6-5	CASSYTRGGNTEAFF	TGTGCCAGCAGTTACACGAGGGGTGGCAACACTGAAGCTTTCTTT
TRBJ2-5	once	.	TRBV10-3	CAISESVGRGETQYF	TGTGCCATCAGTGAGTCGGTAGGGCGGGGAGAGACCCAGTACTTC
TRBJ2-1	once	.	TRBV27	CASSLGLGLADEQFF	TGTGCCAGCAGTTTAGGCTTGGGACTCGCAGACGAGCAGTTCTTC
TRBJ2-7	.	.	TRBV28	CASSWEGLNLKGYEQYF	TGTGCCAGCAGTTGGGAAGGGCTTAACTTGAAGGGCTACGAGCAGTACTTC
TRBJ2-1	.	.	TRBV21-1	CASSKECGRSPNEQFF	TGTGCCAGCAGCAAAGAGTGCGGGAGAAGCCCCAATGAGCAGTTCTTC
TRBJ2-7	.	TRBD2	TRBV19	CASSTSGGHYEQYF	TGTGCCAGTAGTACTAGCGGGGGGCACTACGAGCAGTACTTC
TRBJ2-5	.	TRBD2	TRBV19	CASSPGLAVYQETQYF	TGTGCCAGTAGCCCCGGACTAGCGGTGTACCAAGAGACCCAGTACTTC
TRBJ2-7	.	TRBD2	TRBV29-1	CSVEEAGEYEQYF	TGCAGCGTTGAAGAAGCGGGAGAGTACGAGCAGTACTTC
TRBJ2-7	.	.	TRBV19	CASSYRISYEQYF	TGTGCCAGTAGCTACAGGATCTCCTACGAGCAGTACTTC
TRBJ2-1	.	.	TRBV11-3	CASSLRESSYNEQFF	TGTGCCAGCAGCCTACGGGAGTCGTCCTACAATGAGCAGTTCTTC
TRBJ1-1	few	.	TRBV6-5	CASGVMNTEAFF	TGTGCCAGCGGGGTTATGAACACTGAAGCTTTCTTT
TRBJ2-1	.	.	TRBV11-2	CASSLFSGIYNEQFF	TGTGCCAGCAGCTTATTTTCGGGCATATACAATGAGCAGTTCTTC
TRBJ1-1	.	.	TRBV9	CASSVGRDPEAFF	TGTGCCAGCAGCGTAGGCAGGGACCCTGAAGCTTTCTTT
TRBJ2-1	.	.	TRBV7-9	CASSGRGDEQFF	TGTGCCAGCAGCGGTAGAGGCGATGAGCAGTTCTTC
TRBJ2-3	.	.	TRBV28	CASSLSPGNTQYF	TGTGCCAGCAGTTTATCTCCGGGGAATACGCAGTATTTT
TRBJ1-3	.	.	TRBV13	CASSLGSGNTIYF	TGTGCCAGCAGCTTAGGGTCTGGAAACACCATATATTTT
TRBJ2-7	.	TRBD1	TRBV5-4	CASHGQGAVEQYF	TGTGCCAGCCACGGACAGGGGGCAGTCGAGCAGTACTTC
TRBJ1-5	.	.	TRBV6-5	CASSYSGNSNQPQHF	TGTGCCAGCAGTTACTCGGGCAACAGCAATCAGCCCCAGCATTTT
TRBJ2-2	.	.	TRBV6-5	CASSYEGSTGELFF	TGTGCCAGCAGTTACGAGGGTTCCACCGGGGAGCTGTTTTTT
TRBJ2-1	.	.	TRBV29-1	CSVEVVIQGEQFF	TGCAGCGTTGAAGTTGTAATTCAGGGTGAGCAGTTCTTC
TRBJ1-1	.	.	TRBV5-5	CASSLASEGPEAFF	TGTGCCAGCAGCTTGGCCTCGGAGGGGCCTGAAGCTTTCTTT
TRBJ2-6	medium-sized	.	TRBV7-9	CASTEGSGANVLTF	TGTGCCAGCACGGAGGGGAGTGGGGCCAACGTCCTGACTTTC
TRBJ2-1	.	.	TRBV5-6	CASSGLAYEQFF	TGTGCCAGCAGCGGACTGGCGTATGAGCAGTTCTTC
TRBJ1-1	.	.	TRBV27	CAAGKSEAFF	TGTGCCGCCGGGAAGAGTGAAGCTTTCTTT
TRBJ2-1	.	TRBD1	TRBV28	CASSPSDREFYNEQFF	TGTGCCAGCAGTCCATCGGACAGGGAATTCTACAATGAGCAGTTCTTC
TRBJ2-3	.	.	TRBV7-6	CASSLAERTDTQYF	TGTGCCAGCAGCTTAGCGGAGCGAACAGATACGCAGTATTTT
TRBJ2-2	.	TRBD2	TRBV9	CASSVDPRAGTSETSYTGELFF	TGTGCCAGCAGCGTAGACCCCAGGGCCGGGACTAGCGAGACGAGTTACACCGGGGAGCTGTTTTTT